This TCR beta chain was captured in a study of cytomegalovirus exposure and HLA in healthy donors (dated by TCRdb to the late 2010s). Describing the broader study: According to an earlier analysis of around 600 of the donors, 200 million or so T cells yielded over 100 million unique TCR beta sequences and more than 250 Gb of sequence data. An early release that covered 500 to 800 HLA-typed donors contained approximately 320 gigabases of sequencing data and around 85 million unique TCR sequences. Of the roughly 390 genotyped donors, 65% to 90% fell in the genetic ancestry cluster associated with self-reported Caucasian donors. The study aimed to test whether cataloging public T cell receptors could reveal signatures of past pathogen exposure. Using immunosequencing, the study profiled T cell repertoires from 640 or so subjects and related those repertoires to cytomegalovirus serostatus. Besides the first cohort of roughly 660 subjects, a separate validation cohort made up of over 100 different subjects was used. To predict cytomegalovirus infection status, the study brought together high-throughput TCR immunosequencing, statistical association of individual TCRs with disease status, and machine learning. A later analysis re-examined previously published TCR beta repertoires from more than 600 donors and added high-resolution HLA genotyping to investigate patterns of TCR occurrence. In the later analysis, no new phenotypic data were used to find candidate immune exposures; instead, reliance was placed on TCR beta sequences and their occurrence across donors. To decide whether each TCR beta V gene segment behaved as functional or pseudogenic, an earlier analysis of nearly 600 of the donors relied on high-throughput TCR beta sequencing. Donor age, sex, ethnicity and CMV serostatus were collected together with the repertoire data. A later genetic analysis took genome-wide SNP genotypes for about three fifths of the roughly 670 donors and used that subset as a discovery cohort. Every repertoire in the discovery cohort had been generated on one and the same sequencing platform. HLA typing included class I and class II loci at four-digit resolution. The number of typed donors differed by locus: about 620-630 for A, B, C, DRB1 and DQB1; approximately 520 for DQA1; approximately 600 for DPA1; and 450 to 480 for DPB1. Roughly five DR-DQ haplotypes were handled as single units for association and clustering because linkage in the cohort was strong. On average, approximately 250,000 unique TCR beta nucleotide sequences were sequenced per donor among more than 350 genotyped donors of the cohort, with 15% to 20% of those sequences being non-productive. Results the study describes overall, beyond this receptor: Some IMGT-functional V segments, including TRBV6-2 and TRBV6-3, could not be distinguished by the 87-base-pair reads and were therefore excluded. The earlier analysis of around 600 of the donors excluded some 16 rarely observed V segments, including chromosome 9 orphons, because counts were too low. In vitro tests confirmed that a few of the cytomegalovirus-associated TCR beta chains recognize cytomegalovirus antigens. Because HLA typing was unavailable for some donors at each locus, only the typed subset was used in association tests. According to a later analysis, parvovirus B19, influenza, CMV and Epstein-Barr virus appeared linked to several top co-occurrence clusters. A further reported finding was that TCR beta sequences accurately predicted the HLA-A and HLA-B alleles for most subjects in the first cohort. The authors suggested that the approach could potentially be extended to other disease states and immunological phenotypes. Strong co-occurrence of HLA alleles, especially DR and DQ, made assigning TCR associations to individual alleles difficult. Compared with equally common non-associated chains, HLA-associated TCR beta chains in a later analysis were more clonally expanded and had lower generation probabilities. The study listed 150 to 200 TCR beta chains as associated with cytomegalovirus. The sequencing pipeline was judged likely to have produced a cluster of highly shared sequence variants as a technical artifact. Immune exposure information for the cohort was limited to CMV serostatus. In a later analysis, the rate of TCR association differed among HLA loci, with DRB1 alleles having the most associated TCRs and HLA-C alleles having the fewest. In an earlier analysis of some 500 of the donors, most TCR beta V segments appeared in productive rearrangements about 87% or about 30% of the time, broadly matching IMGT annotations. At a false discovery rate of 0.05, a later analysis linked around 15,000 TCR beta sequences to specific HLA alleles. A later genetic analysis reported fewer N-insertions in productive TCRs among donors in an Asian-associated ancestry cluster than the roughly 700-donor mean. This cohort had only TCR beta chains sequenced, and the lack of alpha or paired-chain data limited which features could be detected. While some public TCRs were present in many individuals, most TCR sequences turned up only very rarely across donors. An association between a missense DCLRE1C variant and V-gene and J-gene trimming of TCR beta chains was found in a later genetic analysis and replicated in an independent cohort. In a later analysis, most CMV-associated TCR beta chains were found to appear HLA-restricted, with HLA associations seemingly driven largely by CMV exposure. The classifier was reported to diagnose cytomegalovirus status with high specificity and sensitivity in both the original and validation cohorts. Roughly uniform sequencing depth across donors was assumed in presence/absence analyses, although this assumption may not hold. Correlated functional status among segregating V segments might reflect linkage disequilibrium, but an unknown experimental factor could not be ruled out.

In regard to this clone: It has no known antigen specificity. Base qualities are not recorded, but no much larger clone differs from it by a single base.

The trim is 0 bases for V and 2 bases for J, with a gap of 7 bases between the germline ends. Taken from cysteine to phenylalanine, the CDR3 has 14 residues. Only the CDR3 portion is preserved as DNA: 42 bases, with reading frame beginning at the first base. CDR1 is given as SGDLS and CDR2 as YYNGEE, both from the germline V gene. Preparation of the library involved the immunoSEQ multiplex PCR assay. For the multiplex PCR, a mixture combining 60 forward primers for TCR Vbeta segments and 13 reverse primers for TCR Jbeta segments was used. The CDR3 region of rearranged TCR beta genes was amplified from genomic DNA with a multiplex PCR assay. The amplified TCR beta libraries were sequenced on the Illumina HiSeq System as 87-base-pair reads. The source study handled its data this way. A later analysis tallied around 82 million unique TCR beta chains across the 666 repertoires, and some 10 million of those chains were shared by two or more donors. Raw reads were error-corrected and collapsed into unique sequences by a nearest-neighbor algorithm in which closely related sequences were merged to remove PCR and sequencing errors. CDR3 sequences were aligned to IMGT reference sequences to assign V, D and J gene segments. Each retained sequence needed at least a six-nucleotide match to both a V gene segment and a J gene segment. Rearrangements were classified as productive when the CDR3 lacked stop codons and remained in frame with V and J, and all other rearrangements were classified as non-productive. Following IMGT convention, CDR3 was defined as the stretch from the second conserved V-encoded cysteine up to the conserved J-encoded phenylalanine. In an earlier analysis of more than 550 of the donors, sequences lacking an unambiguous match to a single V gene segment were excluded. In an earlier analysis of roughly 500 of the donors, V segments were called functional above 56.7% productive rearrangements and were called segregating when the between-donor standard deviation exceeded 5%. A statistical classification framework was built for diagnosing cytomegalovirus status from the catalog of TCR beta chain sequences. In a later analysis, TCR nucleotide sequences were compared against IMGT/GENE-DB human TR gene sequences so that V and J genes could be assigned. Using the TCRdist pipeline, a later analysis assigned CDR3 sequences along with most-parsimonious VDJ recombination scenarios. A later analysis defined each TCR beta chain by its CDR3 amino acid sequence plus V-gene family, and excluded reads lacking a unique V-gene family. As a way to deal with suspected cross-contamination and a sequencing artifact, a later analysis dropped 500 to 700 nucleotide sequences that were highly shared and had low generation probability. In a later analysis, a clonal expansion index was calculated for each public chain from normalized within-repertoire ranks of inferred template counts. A later analysis computed generation probabilities with a VDJ recombination model fitted to out-of-frame rearrangements, and checked the results against IGoR. In a later analysis, hypergeometric tests were used to score TCR-TCR, TCR-HLA and TCR-CMV co-occurrence, with a repertoire-size bias correction applied to TCR pairs. In a later analysis, false discovery rates were estimated by permuting HLA or CMV assignments 20 times. A later analysis grouped co-occurring TCRs with DBSCAN, adding TCRdist sequence similarity when clustering within HLA-allele-positive subsets. Co-occurrence clustering excluded repertoires with fewer than 30,000 or more than 120,000 public chains, plus five with anomalous nucleotide sharing. TCRdb carries this immuneACCESS record with in-frame sequences only. Its versions omit some clonotypes, under half of them owing to an unresolved V gene in the studies checked, with the rest unexplained. V and J calls and clone size are those listed in that table; D and trimming were worked out from the DNA. In this sample the table shows more than 95,000 clones, roughly 80% of which occur a single time. The top ten clones comprise around 5% of the sample.

The cohort consisted of fewer than 700 healthy bone marrow donors. At the time of sampling, all cohort members were nominally healthy, though unrecorded immune exposures were likely present. The donor was CMV seropositive and was included in the group of 270 or so seropositive cohort members. Each donor provided a peripheral blood sample, and peripheral blood mononuclear cells were used for TCR beta sequencing. The Qiagen DNeasy Blood Extraction Kit was used to extract genomic DNA from the blood cell samples. Source material: PBMCs. The chain uses TRBV9 and TRBJ2-3; no D segment can be confidently identified. The TCR was taken from a man aged 45 to 65 in good health and CMV-seropositive. The CDR3 here reads CASSVASDTDTQYF. The bases are TGTGCCAGCAGCGTAGCCAGCGACACAGATACGCAGTATTTT. Beyond the CDR3, the reference TRBV9 and TRBJ2-3 genes provide the residues; the full variable domain reads: DSGVTQTPKHLITATGQRVTLRCSPRSGDLSVYWYQQSLDQGLQFLIQYYNGEERAKGNILERFSAQQFPDLHSELNLSSLELGDSALYFCASSVASDTDTQYFGPGTRLTVL.